This T cell receptor (beta chain) stems from a study of T cells in women clearing cervical HPV infection. Remarks on this clone: Its specificity is not known. The read falls 3 residues short of the CDR3 end, and the missing part is taken from the germline J gene.

The assay was immunoSEQ multiplex PCR, and TCRdb's table has in-frame clones only and misses some. The sample has approximately 15,000 clones, and its top ten clones hold about 11%. Study results and limitations: Controls had more TRBV6-7 (approximately 0.16%) than cases (about 0.11%).

Germline V gene sequence: CDR1 SGHTA, CDR2 FQGNSA. The CDR3 totals 13 residues. The source material was blood buffy coat. The V call is TRBV7-2, the J call TRBJ2-4, with 7 nucleotides matching TRBD1. The TCR originated in a woman aged 18-70 years with a cervical HPV16 infection that either progressed to CIN3+ or cleared (not recorded which). Partial CDR3 DNA: TGTGCCAGCAGCTTCGACAGGGAGAATGGT. Amino acids: CASSFDRENG. The full-length CDR3 reads as CASSFDRENGQYF.